This TCR beta chain originates from a study of blood T cell repertoires in COVID-19. Cohort allocation depended upon clinical history that participants reported. A case of COVID-19 had been met by exposed participants within 2 weeks before study entry. Sequencing used immunoSEQ multiplex PCR; TCRdb keeps in-frame clones, though not all of them. Seen here are about 280,000 clones, about four fifths observed once, and the top ten hold about 5%. The V end was cut by 3 bases, the J end by 2 bases, with 5 bases between. The CDR3 is made up of 12 amino acids. Germline lookup yields CDR1 SEHNR and CDR2 FQNEAQ (reference sequence).

The source material was PBMCs or T cells enriched from blood (not recorded which). This sequence was found in a man in his forties who had been exposed to COVID-19. This chain links TRBV7-9 with TRBJ2-7; D possibly corresponds to TRBD2 (5 bases). The CDR3 is CASSFGTYEQYF. In nucleotides, the CDR3 is TGTGCCAGCAGCTTCGGGACCTACGAGCAGTACTTC.